The clone carrying this T cell receptor (beta chain) came up a few times. The data belong to a study of blood T cells in healthy people across ages. The authors ran a second PCR of roughly 6 to 12 cycles using a sample-barcoded 5' primer and a J-beta primer mix. A template-switch adaptor containing 12 random nucleotides labeled each cDNA molecule. In TCRdb, the 5' RACE reads were re-called with MiXCR into one record per CDR3 protein. The data show some 900,000 distinct CDR3 sequences, about 48% seen once. The germline V gene encodes CDR1 MNHEY and CDR2 SVGEGT. V dropped 6 bases and J dropped 8; count of bases not matched to a gene: 12. CDR3 size: 14 residues.

Sequenced sample: blood. This receptor was identified in a man younger than 45 in good health. The V call is TRBV6-2 or TRBV6-3, the J call TRBJ1-2; 7 nucleotides match TRBD1. The CDR3: CASRQTTGSEGYTF. CDR3 in DNA: TGTGCCAGCAGGCAAACGACAGGGTCGGAAGGCTACACCTTC.